The entry that follows covers one T cell receptor beta chain sequence. Its specificity is unknown. Germline assignment: CDR1 SGDLS and CDR2 YYNGEE. V dropped 0 bases and J dropped 1; count of bases not matched to a gene: 5. This CDR3 has 16 residues. Repertoires were generated with immunoSEQ multiplex PCR, while TCRdb's copy carries only in-frame clones and drops some. Of 70,000 or so clones listed, around 83% are singletons. This record comes from a study of OX40 agonist ivuxolimab in advanced cancers. Study as a whole: Under the entry rules, prior anti-PD-1, anti-PD-L1 or anti-CTLA-4 therapy was allowed, and around 36% had some. Study-wide points: Among the least clonally expanded were partial responders at 0.1-3.0 mg/kg. Clonal expansion by week 6 occurred in CD4+ and CD8+ blood T cells (at 0.1 to 3.0 mg/kg).

The rearrangement uses TRBV9 and TRBJ2-5; TRBD2 agrees at 8 bases. This sequence originates from an adult with an advanced solid tumor such as melanoma, head and neck, liver or kidney cancer. Here the sequenced sample was CD4+ or CD8+ T cells sorted from blood, taken in a trial of the OX40 agonist ivuxolimab. The CDR3 loop reads CASSVGPAGVQETQYF. In DNA, the CDR3 is TGTGCCAGCAGCGTAGGGCCAGCGGGAGTCCAAGAGACCCAGTACTTC. Looking up the rest from reference TRBV9 and TRBJ2-5 gives the full variable domain: DSGVTQTPKHLITATGQRVTLRCSPRSGDLSVYWYQQSLDQGLQFLIQYYNGEERAKGNILERFSAQQFPDLHSELNLSSLELGDSALYFCASSVGPAGVQETQYFGPGTRLLVL.